This T cell receptor beta chain derives from a study of control samples from healthy donors and cancer patients. The CDR3 has 12 amino acids. Germline CDR1 LNHDA, CDR2 SQIVND (reference sequence). The V gene end was trimmed by 6 bases and the J gene end by 6 bases; junction bases not matched to a gene: 4. Only in-frame clones appear in the TCRdb table, and some are missing; sequencing was by immunoSEQ multiplex PCR. The sample records approximately 120,000 clones, 70% to 90% being singletons. The sequence came from a man between 60 and 70 years old in good health. Sequenced sample: blood. V is TRBV19 and J is TRBJ2-7, with 8 bases aligning to TRBD2. The CDR3 sequence is CASRNAGGEQYF. In nucleotides, the CDR3 is TGTGCCAGTAGAAATGCGGGGGGCGAGCAGTACTTC.